This entry features one T cell receptor (beta chain) sequence. Its specificity is not known. These data originate in a study of cytomegalovirus exposure and HLA in healthy donors. The PCR employed 60 Vbeta primers together with 13 Jbeta primers. Original methodology: As a later analysis found, there were tens of millions of unique TCR beta chains, of which roughly 11 million were shared. Only in-frame clones appear in the TCRdb table, and some are missing; sequencing was by immunoSEQ multiplex PCR. V, J and clone size are taken as reported in that table, and D and trimming were inferred from the DNA itself. In total, the table holds about 210,000 clones. Points from the study as a whole: Later on, analysis showed that most CMV-associated TCR beta chains appeared to be HLA-restricted.

Germline CDR1 reads MDHEN; CDR2 reads SYDVKM. V lost 8 bases and J 8 bases, leaving 27 bases between the germline ends. This CDR3 has 16 residues. This TCR derives from a woman under 40 in good health and CMV-seropositive. Sample: PBMCs. The gene calls are TRBV28 and TRBJ1-2; D may be TRBD1 (6 bases). CDR3 residues: CASSSSLQGRVGGYTF. Written as DNA, the CDR3 is TGTGCCAGCTCCTCTTCTTTACAGGGTCGAGTGGGAGGCTACACCTTC.